The T cell receptor (beta chain) under discussion was sequenced for a study of cytomegalovirus exposure and HLA in healthy donors. Concerning this clone: Its antigen remains unidentified.

V gave up 0 bases and J gave up 5 bases; unmatched junction bases: 5. The germline V gene encodes CDR1 GTSNPN and CDR2 SVGIG (reference sequence). The length of the CDR3 is 15 residues. With 60 Vbeta and 13 Jbeta primers, the PCR was carried out. The data were produced by immunoSEQ multiplex PCR, yet TCRdb's version contains in-frame clones alone and is incomplete. The sample lists 70,000 or so clones, about 84% occurring once. Overall study results and limits: Most sequenced TCRs were rare (though some public TCRs occurred in many donors). Later analysis revealed greater clonal expansion in HLA-associated TCR beta chains than in equally common others.

What was sequenced was PBMCs. The source of this sequence is a man aged 18 to 35 in good health and CMV-seropositive. The chain has TRBV30 and TRBJ2-1; 9 bases align to TRBD1. CDR3 nucleotide sequence: TGTGCCTGGAGTGTACGGGACAGGGATCACAATGAGCAGTTCTTC. Translation gives CAWSVRDRDHNEQFF. The full variable domain, its missing parts supplied by reference TRBV30 and TRBJ2-1, is SQTIHQWPATLVQPVGSPLSLECTVEGTSNPNLYWYRQAAGRGLQLLFYSVGIGQISSEVPQNLSASRPQDRQFILSSKKLLLSDSGFYLCAWSVRDRDHNEQFFGPGTRLTVL.